This T cell receptor (beta chain) was identified in a study of PD-L1 blockade in urothelial cancer. Across the whole study: Study patients had been treated with 0 to 3 previous chemotherapy regimens. Median T cell yield per blood sample was more than 120,000 cells.

Data came from immunoSEQ multiplex PCR; TCRdb stores just in-frame clones and leaves some out. The table lists 40,000 or so clones, 82% of them singletons. Time point here: peripheral blood 6 weeks after treatment start. Diagnoses among patients were locally advanced or metastatic urothelial carcinoma. The CDR3 length is 16 residues. Germline V gene data show CDR1 as LNHDA and CDR2 as SQIVND (reference sequence). V gave up 5 bases and J gave up 5 bases; unmatched junction bases: 7. This receptor was identified in a man aged 55 to 69 with urothelial cancer. The gene calls are TRBV19 and TRBJ2-2, with 11 nucleotides matching TRBD1. The starting material was PBMCs, obtained around atezolizumab (anti-PD-L1) treatment. The CDR3 DNA reads as TGTGCCAGTAGTCATGGGACAGGGGGGTGGACCGGGGAGCTGTTTTTT. Its translation is CASSHGTGGWTGELFF.